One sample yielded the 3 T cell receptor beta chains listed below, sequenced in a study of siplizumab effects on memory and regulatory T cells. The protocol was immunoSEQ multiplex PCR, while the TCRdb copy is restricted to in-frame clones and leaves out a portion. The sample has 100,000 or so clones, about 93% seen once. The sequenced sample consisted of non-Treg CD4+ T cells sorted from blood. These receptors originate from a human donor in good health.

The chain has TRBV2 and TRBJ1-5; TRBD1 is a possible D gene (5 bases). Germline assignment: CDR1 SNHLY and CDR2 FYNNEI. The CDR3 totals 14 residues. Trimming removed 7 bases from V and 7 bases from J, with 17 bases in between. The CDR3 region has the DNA TGTGCCAGCACCCCCGGGGGGGGAAGGCAGCCCCAGCATTTT. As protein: CASTPGGGRQPQHF.

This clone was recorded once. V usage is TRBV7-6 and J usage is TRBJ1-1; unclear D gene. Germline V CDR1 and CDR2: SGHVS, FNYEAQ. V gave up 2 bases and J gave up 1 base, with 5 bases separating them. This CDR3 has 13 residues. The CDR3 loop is CASSLSENTEAFF. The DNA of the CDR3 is TGTGCCAGCAGCTTATCAGAGAACACTGAAGCTTTCTTT.

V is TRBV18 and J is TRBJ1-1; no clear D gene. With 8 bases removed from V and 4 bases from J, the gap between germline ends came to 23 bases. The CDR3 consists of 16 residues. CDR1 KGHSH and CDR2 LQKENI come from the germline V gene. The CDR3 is CASTSRTDVVGTEAFF. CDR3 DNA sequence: TGTGCCAGCACCAGCCGGACGGACGTCGTGGGCACTGAAGCTTTCTTT. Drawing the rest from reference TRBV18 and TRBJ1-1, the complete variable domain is NAGVMQNPRHLVRRRGQEARLRCSPMKGHSHVYWYRQLPEEGLKFMVYLQKENIIDESGMPKERFSAEFPKEGPSILRIQQVVRGDSAAYFCASTSRTDVVGTEAFFGQGTRLTVV.